The clone carrying this T cell receptor beta chain was observed a handful of times. The ends lost 0 bases at V and 8 bases at J; junction bases unmatched: 11. The germline V gene has CDR1 LNHDA and CDR2 SQIVND (reference sequence). CDR3 length: 18 residues. This sample was included in a study of molecular identifiers for immune sequencing clone quantification. The use of previously described methods and listed TCR primers produced the bulk TCR libraries. Using its own MiXCR run on the PCR reads, TCRdb lists one record per CDR3 protein. The profile covers more than 70,000 distinct CDR3 sequences, with around 20% appearing a single time and around 1.1% taken by the ten largest.

The rearrangement uses TRBV19 and TRBJ2-1; TRBD2 matches 12 bases. The sequenced sample consisted of naive CD8+ T cells from blood, with Jurkat cell RNA spiked in. This sample's subset: FACS-sorted CD8+CD4-CCR7+CD45RA+ naive T cells. This clonotype was sampled from a human donor in good health. Some libraries in this study had Jurkat cell RNA spiked in. Written as DNA, the CDR3 is TGTGCCAGTAGTATAGAGGGGACTAGCGGGCTGAAAGGCGATGAGCAGTTCTTC. This gives the protein CASSIEGTSGLKGDEQFF.